The text below deals with one TCR beta chain. The protocol was immunoSEQ multiplex PCR, while the TCRdb copy is restricted to in-frame clones and leaves out a portion. Among nearly 500,000 clones listed, less than 80% were seen once. These data originate in a study of shared clonotypes between healthy human individuals. In the study overall: With ages of 18 to 49, the donors were a couple of women and a few men.

Looked up from germline, CDR1 is SEHNR and CDR2 is FQNEAQ (reference sequence). The CDR3 extends over 11 amino acids. Trimming took off 2 bases at V and 6 bases at J, with 3 bases between the two ends. Sample: PBMCs. The TCR was taken from a woman in her thirties or forties in good health. Some clones in this sample may be carry-over from other donors' samples. This chain joins TRBV7-9 and TRBJ2-3; D remains unclear. For the CDR3, the DNA is TGTGCCAGCAGCTTATACGATACGCAGTATTTT. Translating it yields CASSLYDTQYF.